The text below deals with one TCR beta chain. The antigen is undetermined. The data originate from a study of T cell responses to AZD1222 COVID-19 vaccine. General study results and limits: Spike-specific TCR breadth and depth both grew after two AZD1222 doses. Females made up more of the donors, who were largely white British, and clonal diversity may have come out too low. Close to half of all spike-specific TCRs reportedly target regions of the variants that are unmutated. Repertoires were sampled only after the peak T cell response.

Trimming took off 1 base at V and 3 bases at J, with 15 bases between the two ends. Germline CDR1 is GTSNPN and CDR2 is SVGIG (reference sequence). CDR3 size: 15 residues. TCRdb's copy holds only in-frame clones and misses some; the assay was immunoSEQ multiplex PCR. This sample has under 110,000 clones, with 87% found just once. The sample in question was peripheral blood, obtained 28 days after the second AZD1222 dose. This receptor was taken from an adult who received the AZD1222 COVID-19 vaccine. The chain carries TRBV30 and TRBJ1-2; D is unclear. CDR3 sequence: CAWSGGGRRHYGYTF. DNA for the CDR3: TGTGCCTGGAGTGGAGGCGGACGAAGGCACTATGGCTACACCTTC.